The 26 T cell receptor beta chains below all came from one sample that was sequenced in a study of cytomegalovirus exposure and HLA in healthy donors. Use of 60 Vbeta and 13 Jbeta primers characterized the PCR. The data were produced by immunoSEQ multiplex PCR, yet TCRdb's version contains in-frame clones alone and is incomplete. Among about 190,000 clones listed, 84% were seen once. The sequencing input was PBMCs. The receptors here all came from a woman between 50 and 59 years old in good health and CMV-seropositive.

The sample holds a few counts of this clone. This chain joins TRBV7-6 and TRBJ1-5; no clear D. V was clipped by 1 base and J by 6 bases, with 7 bases between them. The CDR3 is made up of 13 amino acids. Germline assignment: CDR1 SGHVS and CDR2 FNYEAQ. CDR3 protein: CASSLDLSQPQHF. DNA for the CDR3: TGTGCCAGCAGCTTAGACCTGAGTCAGCCCCAGCATTTT.

This chain links TRBV13 with TRBJ1-1; TRBD1 aligns across 9 bases. The J segment lost 4 bases and the V segment lost 6 bases, leaving 6 bases of the junction unmatched. The CDR3 extends over 14 amino acids. CDR1 PRHDT and CDR2 FYEKMQ come from the germline V gene (reference sequence). In nucleotides, the CDR3 is TGTGCCAGCAGAGTTGGACAGGGGATCACTGAAGCTTTCTTT. Translating gives CASRVGQGITEAFF.

The V and J genes are TRBV6-5 and TRBJ2-7, with 8 nucleotides matching TRBD1. This CDR3 contains 15 residues. Germline V gives CDR1 MNHEY, CDR2 SVGAGI. V was clipped by 2 bases and J by 6 bases; unmatched bases: 9. The CDR3 region is CASSYTRQGRVEQYF. In DNA, the CDR3 is TGTGCCAGCAGTTACACCCGACAGGGGCGGGTCGAGCAGTACTTC.

This chain uses TRBV5-4 with TRBJ2-3; D unresolved. V was cut by 4 bases and J by 2 bases, with 8 bases left in between. Germline loops: CDR1 SGHNT, CDR2 YYREEE (reference sequence). The CDR3 consists of 13 residues. The CDR3 is CASSLDNTDTQYF. In DNA form, the CDR3 reads TGTGCCAGCAGCCTAGATAACACAGATACGCAGTATTTT.

The genes are TRBV6-6 and TRBJ2-7; TRBD2 is a possible D gene (6 bases). Germline V gene data show CDR1 as MNHNY and CDR2 as SVGAGI (reference sequence). The CDR3 extends over 13 amino acids. Trimming pared 3 bases from V and 3 bases from J, leaving 9 bases between. CDR3 sequence reads: CASSYRDFYEQYF. CDR3 in DNA: TGTGCCAGCAGTTATCGGGACTTCTACGAGCAGTACTTC.

This clone has just a few counts. This rearrangement joins TRBV5-1 to TRBJ2-7, with a weak D call TRBD1 (5 bases). Germline CDR1 is SGHRS and CDR2 is YFSETQ. V lost 5 bases and J lost 6, with 9 bases in between. The CDR3 runs to 11 residues. CDR3 protein: CASRGETEQYF. CDR3 DNA: TGCGCCAGCAGAGGGGAAACCGAGCAGTACTTC.

The CDR3 bases are TGTGCCAGCAGCGCTCAGACAGGGTCGGATACGCAGTATTTT. Encoded protein: CASSAQTGSDTQYF. The chain links TRBV9 to TRBJ2-3, with 7 bases matching TRBD1. CDR3 length: 14 residues. Trimming removed 3 bases from V and 6 bases from J; junction bases left unmatched: 7. The germline gives CDR1 SGDLS, CDR2 YYNGEE.

About this clone: The junction departs from germline at one end; a sequencing error may be responsible. As DNA, the CDR3 is TGTTCCAGCAGCTTAGCGACAGGGTCGGGCAATCAGCCCCAGCATTTT. It specifies CSSSLATGSGNQPQHF. The chain uses TRBV7-9 and TRBJ1-5, with 7 positions matching TRBD1. Per germline, CDR1 SEHNR and CDR2 FQNEAQ (reference sequence). The CDR3 totals 16 residues.

The chain combines TRBV2 with TRBJ1-2; 9 nucleotides match TRBD1. This CDR3 is built from 17 residues. Germline assignment: CDR1 SNHLY and CDR2 FYNNEI. The ends lost 2 bases at V and 3 bases at J; junction bases unmatched: 10. The DNA for the CDR3 is TGTGCCAGCAGTGAAAGGAACAGGGGGCATCCCGACTATGGCTACACCTTC. It specifies CASSERNRGHPDYGYTF.

The V gene is TRBV9, the J gene TRBJ2-5, with 8 bases that match TRBD1. Germline V gene lookup returns CDR1 SGDLS and CDR2 YYNGEE. There are 14 residues in the CDR3. V shed 3 bases and J 1 base; nucleotides not matched to a gene: 2. The CDR3 loop reads CASSGGTGQETQYF. Written as DNA, the CDR3 is TGTGCCAGCAGCGGCGGGACAGGCCAAGAGACCCAGTACTTC.

This clone was seen a single time. This chain uses TRBV19 with TRBJ1-1; TRBD1 matches 7 bases. Losses at the gene ends were 9 bases for V and 5 bases for J; bases not matched to a gene: 6. Germline CDR1 and CDR2: LNHDA and SQIVND (reference sequence). CDR3 length equals 12 residues. The CDR3 DNA reads as TGTGCCAGCAACAACAGGGGAACTGAAGCTTTCTTT. This codes for CASNNRGTEAFF.

V usage is TRBV5-1 and J usage is TRBJ2-7; TRBD1 matches 8 bases. The CDR3 runs 13 residues. The junction had 5 bases not matched to a gene; V was cut back by 4 bases and J by 5 bases. Germline CDR1 is SGHRS and CDR2 is YFSETQ. CDR3 bases: TGCGCCAGCAGCCAGGACAGGGTTGACGAGCAGTACTTC. It specifies CASSQDRVDEQYF.

There are a few counts of this clone. This sequence joins TRBV5-4 and TRBJ1-2, with D tentatively TRBD1 (6 bases). CDR1 and CDR2 from the germline V gene are SGHNT and YYREEE (reference sequence). There are 16 residues in the CDR3. V was shortened by 3 bases and J by 0 bases, with 15 bases between the two germline ends. CDR3 protein: CASSSKTGRTNYGYTF. The CDR3 DNA reads TGTGCCAGCAGCTCTAAGACAGGCAGAACTAACTATGGCTACACCTTC.

The chain uses TRBV30 and TRBJ2-2, with 7 bases fitting TRBD1. V was clipped by 0 bases and J by 1 base; unmatched bases: 8. Per germline, CDR1 GTSNPN and CDR2 SVGIG (reference sequence). The CDR3 loop spans 17 amino acids. CDR3 sequence: CAWSVQWRQGNTGELFF. The DNA for the CDR3 is TGTGCCTGGAGTGTACAATGGAGACAGGGGAACACCGGGGAGCTGTTTTTT.

The chain links TRBV6-5 to TRBJ1-1; 8 bases map to TRBD1. V shed 8 bases, J shed 3 bases, and the junction held 5 bases outside the gene matches. CDR1 is MNHEY and CDR2 is SVGAGI in the germline V gene. The length of the CDR3 is 13 residues. The CDR3 spells CASFLDRDTEAFF. In DNA form, the CDR3 reads TGTGCCAGCTTTTTGGACAGGGACACTGAAGCTTTCTTT.

The gene calls are TRBV6-1 and TRBJ2-7; the D gene is possibly TRBD1 (5 bases). This CDR3 is built from 13 residues. Germline V gives CDR1 MNHNS, CDR2 SASEGT. Trimming removed 5 bases from V and 3 bases from J, with 11 bases in between. CDR3 amino acids: CASSLTGNYEQYF. The CDR3 DNA reads as TGTGCCAGCAGTTTAACAGGAAACTACGAGCAGTACTTC.

This chain links TRBV7-9 with TRBJ1-2, with 7 bases lining up with TRBD1. CDR1 is SEHNR, CDR2 FQNEAQ, per germline (reference sequence). The V segment lost 0 bases and the J segment 5 bases; nucleotides outside the gene matches: 6. The CDR3 spans 15 residues. Here the CDR3 DNA reads TGTGCCAGCAGCTTAGCGGGGACAGAGCCTTATGGCTACACCTTC. Translation: CASSLAGTEPYGYTF.

J is TRBJ2-3 and V is TRBV7-2; possible D gene TRBD2, 6 bases. Germline loops: CDR1 SGHTA, CDR2 FQGNSA. The V and J ends lost 4 bases and 4 bases respectively, with 18 bases between them. The CDR3 loop spans 16 amino acids. The CDR3 here is CASSSRGSPLADTQYF. CDR3 coding DNA: TGTGCCAGCAGCTCCCGGGGGAGCCCATTGGCAGATACGCAGTATTTT.

J is TRBJ1-5 and V is TRBV7-2; TRBD1 aligns across 7 bases. The CDR3 is 14 amino acids. V lost 4 bases, J lost 5 bases, and 5 bases stayed unmatched. From germline, CDR1 is SGHTA and CDR2 FQGNSA. The CDR3 bases are TGTGCCAGCAGCTGGACAGGCCCCTATCAGCCCCAGCATTTT. This gives the protein CASSWTGPYQPQHF.

The CDR3 spells CASSLYGGGSNQPQHF. DNA of the CDR3: TGTGCCAGCAGTTTATACGGGGGAGGCAGCAATCAGCCCCAGCATTTT. This rearrangement joins TRBV27 to TRBJ1-5, with D tentatively TRBD1 (5 bases). The CDR3 contains 16 residues. CDR1 and CDR2 from the germline V gene are MNHEY and SMNVEV (reference sequence). The V and J ends lost 1 base and 1 base respectively, with 11 bases between them.

V is TRBV5-4 and J is TRBJ1-6; 8 bases line up with TRBD1. V gave up 1 base and J gave up 5 bases; unmatched junction bases: 5. From germline, CDR1 is SGHNT and CDR2 YYREEE (reference sequence). The CDR3 runs 16 residues. The CDR3 region has the DNA TGTGCCAGCAGCTTGTACAGGGGGTTCGATAATTCACCCCTCCACTTT. This encodes CASSLYRGFDNSPLHF. Based on the CDR3 plus reference TRBV5-4 and TRBJ1-6, the full variable domain is ETGVTQSPTHLIKTRGQQVTLRCSSQSGHNTVSWYQQALGQGPQFIFQYYREEENGRGNFPPRFSGLQFPNYSSELNVNALELDDSALYLCASSLYRGFDNSPLHFGNGTRLTVT.

This clone was counted between two and nine times. This chain connects TRBV19 to TRBJ1-1; D unclear. The CDR3 sequence is 13 residues long. Trimming took off 4 bases at V and 4 bases at J, with 10 bases between the two ends. Germline lookup yields CDR1 LNHDA and CDR2 SQIVND (reference sequence). This chain's CDR3 is CASSNGGSTEAFF. CDR3 nucleotide sequence: TGTGCCAGTAGTAATGGCGGTAGCACTGAAGCTTTCTTT.

This clone was seen only once. V gene TRBV5-1 combines with J gene TRBJ2-5, with 7 bases matching TRBD2. The CDR3 has 17 amino acids. V shed 2 bases, J shed 5 bases, and the junction held 15 bases outside the gene matches. Germline V gene sequence: CDR1 SGHRS, CDR2 YFSETQ. The CDR3 DNA is TGCGCCAGCAGCTTAAAAACGACTAGCAAGGGCGGGGAGACCCAGTACTTC. This sequence encodes CASSLKTTSKGGETQYF.

This clone was observed a few times. The chain links TRBV6-5 to TRBJ1-1; perhaps TRBD1 as D (6 bases). V was pared by 6 bases and J by 2 bases, with 16 bases between. Germline V lookup: CDR1 MNHEY, CDR2 SVGAGI. The CDR3 is 15 residues long. In DNA, the CDR3 is TGTGCCAGCAGAAATCAACAGGGAGTTAACACTGAAGCTTTCTTT. Protein sequence: CASRNQQGVNTEAFF.

This chain uses TRBV2 with TRBJ1-1, with 8 bases lining up with TRBD1. J lost 4 bases, V lost 4 bases, and 11 bases had no gene match. The CDR3 is made up of 16 amino acids. Looked up from germline, CDR1 is SNHLY and CDR2 is FYNNEI. The CDR3: CASSAQRTGSGTEAFF. CDR3 coding DNA: TGTGCCAGCAGTGCCCAAAGGACAGGGTCTGGCACTGAAGCTTTCTTT.

CDR3 amino acids: CASSVDMNEKLFF. In DNA, the CDR3 is TGTGCCAGCAGCGTAGATATGAATGAAAAACTGTTTTTT. This chain connects TRBV9 to TRBJ1-4; D gene ambiguous. CDR1 is SGDLS, CDR2 YYNGEE, per germline. Between the trimmed V and J ends, which lost 0 bases and 5 bases, there was a span of 5 bases. This CDR3 contains 13 residues.